These T cell receptor beta chains were read from a single sample in a study of shared clonotypes between healthy human individuals. Sequencing was performed with immunoSEQ multiplex PCR; in TCRdb, only in-frame clones are kept and a portion is missing. The repertoire holds 1.6 million or so clones, with over 95% as singletons. Sequenced material: naive CD4+ T cells sorted from blood. These TCRs come from a man in his thirties or forties in good health. Both conserved end residues are part of each CDR3. D genes are given only for firm matches.

TRBV4-2,-,CASSQGLRIYRADTQYF
TRBV30,-,CAWSVQSGLQETQYF
TRBV18,TRBD2,CASSPLSGSNLYEQYF
TRBV28,-,CASSLGATGSYEQYF
TRBV29-1,TRBD2,CSAHRTSGFQEQFF
TRBV18,TRBD1,CASSPTGGADQPQHF
TRBV5-1,TRBD2,CASSFELAGQETQYF
TRBV6-1,TRBD1,CAGRDRYYGYTF
TRBV7-2,-,CASSPGRSLSYEQYF
TRBV7-9,-,CASSPYNEQFF
TRBV14,-,CASSHTPGEYNEQFF
TRBV28,-,CATTGGPGQQETQYF
TRBV7-6,-,CASSLASNLGTGELFF
TRBV10-3,-,CAISGGGTDTQYF
TRBV13,-,CASSFGWAGMGPQYF
TRBV15,TRBD2,CATSRDGLGRSEQFF
TRBV7-7,-,CASSRSGVFQETQYF
TRBV19,-,CATKQGVPNQPQHF
TRBV7-2,-,CASSSRLVGLQETQYF
TRBV19,TRBD2,CASSLAGGGGEQYF
TRBV7-9,-,CASSPRGNTGELFF
TRBV29-1,-,CSVRGRSTDTQYF
TRBV5-1,-,CASSLGGGDEQFF
TRBV27,-,CASSRTRSYEQYF
TRBV18,TRBD2,CASSQGTSGEYEQYF
TRBV28,TRBD1,CASMGQGIVYNEQFF
TRBV4-3,-,CASSQDLGTSGGLNTEAFF
TRBV28,-,CASSSHSTINEQYF
TRBV7-8,-,CASSITKIYEQYF
TRBV27,-,CASSTRLAGYNEQFF
TRBV10-2,-,CASSESTPDTYEQYF
TRBV10-3,TRBD2,CAISDPPGLAGDLDTGELFF
TRBV19,-,CASTGLGDQPQHF
TRBV7-9,TRBD1,CASSSRDRLWDTQYF
TRBV19,-,CASSIRQLPNTGELFF
TRBV28,-,CASSLPNYGYTF
TRBV6-6,TRBD2,CASSPSGLAGDNEQFF
TRBV2,TRBD1,CASIGQGGEAFF
TRBV2,-,CASRLDRAGGEQFF
TRBV7-9,TRBD2,CASSLDLAGGDEQFF
TRBV15,TRBD2,CATSRASGSSYEQYF
TRBV7-2,TRBD2,CASSSPGLAQYF
TRBV30,-,CAWSPTNEKLFF
TRBV20-1,-,CSASPSDEQFF